The source of this T cell receptor (beta chain) is a study of blood T cell repertoires in COVID-19. About the research overall: Researchers got acute and convalescent COVID-19 samples from the United States, Italy and Spain.

Repertoires were generated with immunoSEQ multiplex PCR, while TCRdb's copy carries only in-frame clones and drops some. The sample comprises some 200,000 clones, around 86% of which are singletons, and 5.9% rests with the top ten. The CDR3 is 15 residues long. The germline V gene encodes CDR1 SGHRS and CDR2 YFSETQ. The V gene end was trimmed by 5 bases and the J gene end by 0 bases; junction bases not matched to a gene: 5. The sequenced material came from peripheral blood. This clonotype was obtained from a man at least 80 years old with acute or convalescent COVID-19. This sequence joins TRBV5-1 and TRBJ2-1; 7 bases line up with TRBD1. The CDR3 here is CASRPTGSSYNEQFF. CDR3 sequence (DNA): TGCGCCAGCAGGCCGACAGGGAGCTCCTACAATGAGCAGTTCTTC. Full variable domain (rest looked up from reference TRBV5-1 and TRBJ2-1): KAGVTQTPRYLIKTRGQQVTLSCSPISGHRSVSWYQQTPGQGLQFLFEYFSETQRNKGNFPGRFSGRQFSNSRSEMNVSTLELGDSALYLCASRPTGSSYNEQFFGPGTRLTVL.